One TCR beta chain is described in this entry. Sequencing used immunoSEQ multiplex PCR; TCRdb keeps in-frame clones, though not all of them. The sample carries 90,000 to 120,000 clones, about 85% recorded once. The V end was cut by 0 bases, the J end by 2 bases, with 17 bases between. Germline lookup yields CDR1 SGHRS and CDR2 YFSETQ. The CDR3 has 17 amino acids. This record belongs to a study of PD-L1 blockade in urothelial cancer. Study information: Atezolizumab, begun by patients around 2014, was given at 1,200 mg intravenously every 3 weeks. Prior exposure to chemotherapy in patients amounted to 0 to 3 regimens received. Analyzed time points were 3 weeks (second dose) and 6 weeks after therapy began.

This material consisted of PBMCs, taken around atezolizumab (anti-PD-L1) treatment. This TCR was sampled from a man between 45 and 60 years old with urothelial cancer. This rearrangement joins TRBV5-1 to TRBJ1-1, with D perhaps matching TRBD1 (6 bases). Here the CDR3 reads CASSLGGGSRPNTEAFF. CDR3 sequence (DNA): TGCGCCAGCAGCTTGGGGGGGGGCAGCCGGCCAAACACTGAAGCTTTCTTT.